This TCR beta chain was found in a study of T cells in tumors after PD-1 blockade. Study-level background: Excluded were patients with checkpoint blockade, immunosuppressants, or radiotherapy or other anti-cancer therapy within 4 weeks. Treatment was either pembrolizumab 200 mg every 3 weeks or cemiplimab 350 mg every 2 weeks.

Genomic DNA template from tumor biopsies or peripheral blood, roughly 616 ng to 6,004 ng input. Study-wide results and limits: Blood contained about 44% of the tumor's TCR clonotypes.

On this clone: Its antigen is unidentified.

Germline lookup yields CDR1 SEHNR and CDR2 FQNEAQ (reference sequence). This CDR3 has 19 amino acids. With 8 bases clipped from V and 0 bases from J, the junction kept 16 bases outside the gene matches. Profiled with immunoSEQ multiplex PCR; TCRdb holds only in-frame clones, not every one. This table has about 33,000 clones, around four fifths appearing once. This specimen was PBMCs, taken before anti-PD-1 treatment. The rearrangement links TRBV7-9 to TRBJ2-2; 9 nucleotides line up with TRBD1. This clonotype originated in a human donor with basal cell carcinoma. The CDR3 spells CASSIPGQGGFANTGELFF. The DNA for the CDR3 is TGTGCCAGCTCCATCCCGGGACAGGGCGGGTTCGCGAACACCGGGGAGCTGTTTTTT.